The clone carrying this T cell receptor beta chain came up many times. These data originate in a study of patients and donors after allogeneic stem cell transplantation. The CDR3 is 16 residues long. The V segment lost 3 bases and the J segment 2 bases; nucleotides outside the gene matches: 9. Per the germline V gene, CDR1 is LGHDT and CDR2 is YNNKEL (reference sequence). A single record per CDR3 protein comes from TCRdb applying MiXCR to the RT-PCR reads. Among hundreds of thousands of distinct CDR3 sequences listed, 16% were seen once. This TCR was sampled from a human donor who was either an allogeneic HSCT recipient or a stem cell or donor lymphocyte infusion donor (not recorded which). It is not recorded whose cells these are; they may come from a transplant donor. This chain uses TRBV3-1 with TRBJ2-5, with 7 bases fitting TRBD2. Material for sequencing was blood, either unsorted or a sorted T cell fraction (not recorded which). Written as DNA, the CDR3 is TGTGCCAGCAGCCATTCAGAGCGGGGAAGGCAAGAGACCCAGTACTTC. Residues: CASSHSERGRQETQYF.